The clone carrying this TCR beta chain has ten or more counts. This CDR3 is 16 amino acids long. V lost 1 base and J lost 2, with 13 bases in between. CDR1 is ENHRY and CDR2 is SYGVKD in the germline V gene. Extraction of total RNA was performed on unfractionated whole blood. The source of the sample is a study of human T cells and chemical hapten exposure. Each CDR3 protein gets one entry after TCRdb re-called the 5' RACE reads with MiXCR. Of approximately 81,000 distinct CDR3 sequences listed, about 8.4% are singletons. The V call is TRBV10-3, the J call TRBJ2-3; the D call may be TRBD1 or TRBD2 (6 bases each). The TCR comes from a male donor in good health. The CDR3 here is CAISELGGPYTDTQYF. The CDR3, as DNA: TGTGCCATCAGTGAGTTAGGGGGGCCTTACACAGATACGCAGTATTTT.